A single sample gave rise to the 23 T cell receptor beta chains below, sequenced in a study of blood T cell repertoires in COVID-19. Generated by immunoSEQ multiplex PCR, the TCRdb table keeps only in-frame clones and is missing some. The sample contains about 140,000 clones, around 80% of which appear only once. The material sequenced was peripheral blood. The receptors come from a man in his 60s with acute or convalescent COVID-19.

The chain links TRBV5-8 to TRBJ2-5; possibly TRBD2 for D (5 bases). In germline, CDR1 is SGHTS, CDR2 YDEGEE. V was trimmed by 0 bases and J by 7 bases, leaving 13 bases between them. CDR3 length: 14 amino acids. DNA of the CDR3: TGTGCCAGCAGCTTGGAAAGGCTTCGGGGGACCCAGTACTTC. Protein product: CASSLERLRGTQYF.

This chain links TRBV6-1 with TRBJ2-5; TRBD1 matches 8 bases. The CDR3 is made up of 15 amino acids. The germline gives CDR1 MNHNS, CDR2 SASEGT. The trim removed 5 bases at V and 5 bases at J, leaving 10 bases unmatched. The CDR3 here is CASSTPRRGRETQYF. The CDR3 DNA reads TGTGCCAGCAGTACACCTCGCAGGGGGCGGGAGACCCAGTACTTC.

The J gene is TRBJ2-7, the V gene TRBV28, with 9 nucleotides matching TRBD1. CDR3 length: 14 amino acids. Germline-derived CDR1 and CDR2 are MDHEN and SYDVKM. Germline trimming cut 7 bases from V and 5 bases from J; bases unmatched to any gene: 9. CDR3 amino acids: CASITGTGFHEQYF. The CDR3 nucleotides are TGTGCCAGCATCACCGGGACAGGGTTCCACGAGCAGTACTTC.

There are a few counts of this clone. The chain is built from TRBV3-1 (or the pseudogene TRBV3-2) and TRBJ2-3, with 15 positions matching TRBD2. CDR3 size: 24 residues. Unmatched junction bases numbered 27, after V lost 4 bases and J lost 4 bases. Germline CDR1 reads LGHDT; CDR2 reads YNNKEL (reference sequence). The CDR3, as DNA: TGTGCCAGCAGCCCCCCCTCGGGAGAACCAAGGCTAGGACTAGCGGGAGGGGGGGCAGATACGCAGTATTTT. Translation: CASSPPSGEPRLGLAGGGADTQYF.

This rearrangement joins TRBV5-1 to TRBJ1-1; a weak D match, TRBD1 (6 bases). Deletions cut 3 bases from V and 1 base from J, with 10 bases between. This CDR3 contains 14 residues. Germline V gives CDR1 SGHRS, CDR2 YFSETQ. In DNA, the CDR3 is TGCGCCAGCAGCTCCGGGACAAGGAACACTGAAGCTTTCTTT. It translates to CASSSGTRNTEAFF.

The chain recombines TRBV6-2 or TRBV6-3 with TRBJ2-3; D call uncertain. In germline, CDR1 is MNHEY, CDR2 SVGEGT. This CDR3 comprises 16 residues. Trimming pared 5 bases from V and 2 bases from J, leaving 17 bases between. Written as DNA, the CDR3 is TGTGCCAGCAGTCAGCGACCCCACGGTACCACAGATACGCAGTATTTT. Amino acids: CASSQRPHGTTDTQYF.

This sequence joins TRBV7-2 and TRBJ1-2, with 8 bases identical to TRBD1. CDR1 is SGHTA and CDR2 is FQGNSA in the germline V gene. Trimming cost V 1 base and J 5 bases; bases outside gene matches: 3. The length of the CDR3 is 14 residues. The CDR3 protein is CASSLVQGAYGYTF. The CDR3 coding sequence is TGTGCCAGCAGCTTAGTCCAGGGGGCGTATGGCTACACCTTC.

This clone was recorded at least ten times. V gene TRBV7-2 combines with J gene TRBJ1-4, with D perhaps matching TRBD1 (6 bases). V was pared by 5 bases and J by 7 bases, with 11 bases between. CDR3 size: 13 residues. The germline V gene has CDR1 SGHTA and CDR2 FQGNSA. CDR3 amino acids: CASSQGTVEKLFF. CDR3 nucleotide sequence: TGTGCCAGCAGCCAGGGGACGGTTGAAAAACTGTTTTTT.

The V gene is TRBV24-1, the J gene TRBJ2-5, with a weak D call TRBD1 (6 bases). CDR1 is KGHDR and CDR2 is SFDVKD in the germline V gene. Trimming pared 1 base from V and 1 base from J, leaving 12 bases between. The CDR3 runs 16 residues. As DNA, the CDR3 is TGTGCCACCAGTGATTTATCAGGGGACGTCCAAGAGACCCAGTACTTC. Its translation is CATSDLSGDVQETQYF.

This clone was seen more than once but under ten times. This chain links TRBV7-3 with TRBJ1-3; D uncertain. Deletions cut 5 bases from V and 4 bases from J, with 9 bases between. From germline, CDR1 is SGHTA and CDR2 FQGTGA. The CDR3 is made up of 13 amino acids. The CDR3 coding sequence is TGTGCCAGCAGCCCGGGATCAGGAAACACCATATATTTT. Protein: CASSPGSGNTIYF.

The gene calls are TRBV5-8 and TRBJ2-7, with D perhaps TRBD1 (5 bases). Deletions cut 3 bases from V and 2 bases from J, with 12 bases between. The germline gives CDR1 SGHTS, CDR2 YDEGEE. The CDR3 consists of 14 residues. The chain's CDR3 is CASSSWGLPYEQYF. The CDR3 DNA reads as TGTGCCAGCAGCTCGTGGGGCCTACCCTACGAGCAGTACTTC.

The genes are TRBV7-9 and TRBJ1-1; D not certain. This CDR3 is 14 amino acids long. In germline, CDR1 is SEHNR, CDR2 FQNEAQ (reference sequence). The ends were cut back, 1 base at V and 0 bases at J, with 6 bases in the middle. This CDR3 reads CASSLEGVNTEAFF. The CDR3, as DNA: TGTGCCAGCAGCTTAGAAGGAGTGAACACTGAAGCTTTCTTT.

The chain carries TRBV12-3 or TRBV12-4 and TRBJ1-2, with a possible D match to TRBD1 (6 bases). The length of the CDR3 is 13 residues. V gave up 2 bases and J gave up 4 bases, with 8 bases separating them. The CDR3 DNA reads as TGTGCCAGCAGTTTAATACAGGGCTATGGCTACACCTTC. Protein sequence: CASSLIQGYGYTF.

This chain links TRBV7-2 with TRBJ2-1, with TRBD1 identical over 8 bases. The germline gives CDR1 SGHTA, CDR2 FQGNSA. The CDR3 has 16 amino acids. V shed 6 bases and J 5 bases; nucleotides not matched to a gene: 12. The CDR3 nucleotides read TGTGCCAGCAGGTCGACCACAGGGGGATTTGACAATGAGCAGTTCTTC. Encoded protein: CASRSTTGGFDNEQFF.

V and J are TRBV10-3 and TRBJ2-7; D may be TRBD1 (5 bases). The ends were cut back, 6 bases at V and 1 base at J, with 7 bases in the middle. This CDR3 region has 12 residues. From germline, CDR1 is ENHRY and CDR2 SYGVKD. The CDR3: CAISQGSYEQYF. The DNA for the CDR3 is TGTGCCATCAGCCAGGGATCCTACGAGCAGTACTTC.

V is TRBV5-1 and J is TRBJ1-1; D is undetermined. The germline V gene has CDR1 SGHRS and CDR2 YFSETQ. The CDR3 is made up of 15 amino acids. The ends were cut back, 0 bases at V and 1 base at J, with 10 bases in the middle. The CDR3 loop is CASSLAPTGNTEAFF. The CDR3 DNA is TGCGCCAGCAGCTTGGCCCCTACGGGGAACACTGAAGCTTTCTTT.

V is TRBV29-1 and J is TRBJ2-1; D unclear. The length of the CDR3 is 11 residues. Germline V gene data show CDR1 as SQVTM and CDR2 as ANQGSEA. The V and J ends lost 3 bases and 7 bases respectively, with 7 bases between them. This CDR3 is CSVDRFNEQFF. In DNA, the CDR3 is TGCAGCGTTGATCGGTTTAATGAGCAGTTCTTC.

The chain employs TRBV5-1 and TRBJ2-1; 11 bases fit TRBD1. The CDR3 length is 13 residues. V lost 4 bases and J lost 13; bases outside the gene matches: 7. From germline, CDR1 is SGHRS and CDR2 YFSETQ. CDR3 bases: TGCGCCAGCAGCCCAACTGGACAGGGGGCACAGTTCTTC. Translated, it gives CASSPTGQGAQFF.

The CDR3 loop is CASTWRRGETQYF. The DNA for the CDR3 is TGTGCCAGCACTTGGCGGCGGGGGGAGACCCAGTACTTC. The J gene is TRBJ2-5, the V gene TRBV5-8, with 7 nucleotides matching TRBD2. The length of the CDR3 is 13 residues. CDR1 is SGHTS, CDR2 YDEGEE, per germline. J gave up 5 bases and V 6 bases, and 7 bases lay outside the gene matches.

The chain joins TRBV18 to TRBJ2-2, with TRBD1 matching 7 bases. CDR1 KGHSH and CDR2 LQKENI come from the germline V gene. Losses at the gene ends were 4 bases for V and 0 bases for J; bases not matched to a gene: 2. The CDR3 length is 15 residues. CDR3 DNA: TGTGCCAGCTCACGACAGGGATCGAACACCGGGGAGCTGTTTTTT. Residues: CASSRQGSNTGELFF.

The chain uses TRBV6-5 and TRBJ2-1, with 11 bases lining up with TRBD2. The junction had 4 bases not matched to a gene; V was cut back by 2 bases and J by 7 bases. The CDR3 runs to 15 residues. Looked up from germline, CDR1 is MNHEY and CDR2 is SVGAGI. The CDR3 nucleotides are TGTGCCAGCAGTTACGGCTCTAGCGGGAGGAATGAGCAGTTCTTC. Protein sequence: CASSYGSSGRNEQFF.

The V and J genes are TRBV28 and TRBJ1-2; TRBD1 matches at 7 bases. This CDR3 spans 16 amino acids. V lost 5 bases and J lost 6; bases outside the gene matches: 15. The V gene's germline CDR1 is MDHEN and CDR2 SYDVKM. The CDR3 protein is CASSQTDRAGRDGYTF. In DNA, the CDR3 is TGTGCCAGCAGTCAGACCGACAGGGCCGGCCGGGATGGCTACACCTTC.

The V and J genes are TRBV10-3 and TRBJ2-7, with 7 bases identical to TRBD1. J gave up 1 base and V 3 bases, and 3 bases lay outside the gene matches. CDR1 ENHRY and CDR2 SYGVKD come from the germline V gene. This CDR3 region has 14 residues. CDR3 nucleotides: TGTGCCATCAGTGATTCGACAGGGTCCTACGAGCAGTACTTC. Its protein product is CAISDSTGSYEQYF.